This T cell receptor beta chain is from a study of blood T cell repertoires in COVID-19. Across the whole study: The cDNA or gDNA used as material had been derived from T cells, B-cell-depleted T cells, or PBMCs.

The authors' processing: Estimated nucleated cell counts came from reference gene primer amplification. Some clones are missing from TCRdb's copy, which holds only in-frame ones; the method was immunoSEQ multiplex PCR. From that table come the V and J calls and clone size; the DNA was used to work out D and trimming. This table has about 310,000 clones, more than 75% appearing once. Germline CDR1 SGDLS, CDR2 YYNGEE. The CDR3 totals 13 residues. Between the trimmed V and J ends, which lost 1 base and 2 bases, there was a span of 6 bases. The chain links TRBV9 to TRBJ2-5; D is uncertain. The receptor comes from a man over 45 with active or convalescent COVID-19. Sequenced input: peripheral blood. In nucleotides, the CDR3 is TGTGCCAGCAGCGTAACACAGCAAGAGACCCAGTACTTC. This translates into CASSVTQQETQYF. The full variable domain, its missing parts supplied by reference TRBV9 and TRBJ2-5, is DSGVTQTPKHLITATGQRVTLRCSPRSGDLSVYWYQQSLDQGLQFLIQYYNGEERAKGNILERFSAQQFPDLHSELNLSSLELGDSALYFCASSVTQQETQYFGPGTRLLVL.